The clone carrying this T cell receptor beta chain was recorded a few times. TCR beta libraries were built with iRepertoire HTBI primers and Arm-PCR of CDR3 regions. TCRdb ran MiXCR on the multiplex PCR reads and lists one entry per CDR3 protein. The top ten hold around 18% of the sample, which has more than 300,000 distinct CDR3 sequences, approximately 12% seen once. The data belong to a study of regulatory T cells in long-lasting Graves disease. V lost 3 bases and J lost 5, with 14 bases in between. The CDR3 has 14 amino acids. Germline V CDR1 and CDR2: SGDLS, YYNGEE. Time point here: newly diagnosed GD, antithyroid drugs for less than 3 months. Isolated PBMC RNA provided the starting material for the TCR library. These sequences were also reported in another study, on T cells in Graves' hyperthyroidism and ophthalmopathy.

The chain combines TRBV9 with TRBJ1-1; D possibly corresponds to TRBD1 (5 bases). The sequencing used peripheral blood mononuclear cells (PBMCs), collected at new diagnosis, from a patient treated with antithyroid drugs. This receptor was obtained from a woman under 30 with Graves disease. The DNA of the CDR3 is TGTGCCAGCAGCGGGCCCCGGGGGGGAACTGAAGCTTTCTTT. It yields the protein CASSGPRGGTEAFF.